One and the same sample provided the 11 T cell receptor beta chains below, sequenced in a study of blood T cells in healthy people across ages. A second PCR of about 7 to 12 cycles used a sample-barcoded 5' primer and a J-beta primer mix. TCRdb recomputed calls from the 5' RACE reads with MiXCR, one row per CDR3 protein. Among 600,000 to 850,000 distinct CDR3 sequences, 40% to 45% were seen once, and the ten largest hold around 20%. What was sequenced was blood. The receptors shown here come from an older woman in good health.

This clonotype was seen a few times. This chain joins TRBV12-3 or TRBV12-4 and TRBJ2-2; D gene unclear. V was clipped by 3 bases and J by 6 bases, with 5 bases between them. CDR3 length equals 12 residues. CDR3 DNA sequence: TGTGCCAGCAGTTTTAGGGCCGGGGAGCTGTTTTTT. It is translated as CASSFRAGELFF.

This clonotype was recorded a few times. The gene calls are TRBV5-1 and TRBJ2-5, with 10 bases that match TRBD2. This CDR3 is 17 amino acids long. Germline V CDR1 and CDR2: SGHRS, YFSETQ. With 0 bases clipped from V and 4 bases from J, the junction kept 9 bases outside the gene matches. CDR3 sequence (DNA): TGCGCCAGCAGCTTGGATTTTGGACTAGCGGAGGGAGAGACCCAGTACTTC. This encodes CASSLDFGLAEGETQYF.

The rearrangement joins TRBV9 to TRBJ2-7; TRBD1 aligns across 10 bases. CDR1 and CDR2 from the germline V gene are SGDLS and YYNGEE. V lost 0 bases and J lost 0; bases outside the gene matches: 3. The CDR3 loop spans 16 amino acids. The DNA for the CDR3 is TGTGCCAGCAGCGTAGAAGGGACAGGGGACTCCTACGAGCAGTACTTC. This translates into CASSVEGTGDSYEQYF.

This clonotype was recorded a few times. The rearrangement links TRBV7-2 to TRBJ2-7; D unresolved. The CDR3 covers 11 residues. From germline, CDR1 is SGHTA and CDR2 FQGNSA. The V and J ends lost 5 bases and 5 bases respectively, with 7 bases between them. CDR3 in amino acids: CASSTTHEQYF. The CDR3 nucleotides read TGTGCCAGCAGCACGACCCACGAGCAGTACTTC.

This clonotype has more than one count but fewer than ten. CDR3 bases: TGTGCCAGCAGTCTACAGGAGAACTATGGCTACACCTTC. This translates into CASSLQENYGYTF. The chain has TRBV27 and TRBJ1-2, with D possibly TRBD1 on 5 matching bases. The V and J ends lost 5 bases and 2 bases respectively, with 9 bases between them. The germline V gene has CDR1 MNHEY and CDR2 SMNVEV (reference sequence). There are 13 residues in the CDR3.

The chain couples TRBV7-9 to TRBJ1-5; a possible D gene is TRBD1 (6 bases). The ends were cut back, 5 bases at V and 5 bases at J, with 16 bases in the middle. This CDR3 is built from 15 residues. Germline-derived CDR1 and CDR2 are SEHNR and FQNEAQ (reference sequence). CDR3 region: CASSRSDRFDQPQHF. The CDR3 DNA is TGTGCCAGCAGCCGAAGCGACAGGTTTGATCAGCCCCAGCATTTT. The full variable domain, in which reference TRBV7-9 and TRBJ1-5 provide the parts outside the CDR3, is DTGVSQNPRHKITKRGQNVTFRCDPISEHNRLYWYRQTLGQGPEFLTYFQNEAQLEKSRLLSDRFSAERPKGSFSTLEIQRTEQGDSAMYLCASSRSDRFDQPQHFGDGTRLSIL.

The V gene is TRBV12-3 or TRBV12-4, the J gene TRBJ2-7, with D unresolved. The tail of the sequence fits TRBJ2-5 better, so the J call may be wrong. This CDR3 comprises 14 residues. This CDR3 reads CASSARVPNPTQYF. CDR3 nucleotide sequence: TGTGCCAGCAGTGCACGGGTTCCTAACCCGACCCAGTACTTC.

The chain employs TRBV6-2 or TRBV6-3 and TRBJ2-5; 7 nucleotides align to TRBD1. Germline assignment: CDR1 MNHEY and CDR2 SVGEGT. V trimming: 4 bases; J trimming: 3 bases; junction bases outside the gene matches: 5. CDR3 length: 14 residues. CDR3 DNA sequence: TGTGCCAGCAGTTCCGGACAGGTTGAAGAGACCCAGTACTTC. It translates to CASSSGQVEETQYF.

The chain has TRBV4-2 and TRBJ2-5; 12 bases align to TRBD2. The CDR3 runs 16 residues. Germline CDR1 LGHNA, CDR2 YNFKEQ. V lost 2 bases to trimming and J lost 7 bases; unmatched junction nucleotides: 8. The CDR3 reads CASSQTPTSGGGTQYF. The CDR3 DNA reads TGTGCCAGCAGCCAAACCCCGACTAGCGGGGGCGGGACCCAGTACTTC.

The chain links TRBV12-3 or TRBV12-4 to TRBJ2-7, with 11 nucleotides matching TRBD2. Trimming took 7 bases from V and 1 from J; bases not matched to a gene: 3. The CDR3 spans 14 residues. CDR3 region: CASKLAGESYEQYF. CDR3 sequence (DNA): TGTGCCAGCAAACTAGCGGGAGAGTCCTACGAGCAGTACTTC.

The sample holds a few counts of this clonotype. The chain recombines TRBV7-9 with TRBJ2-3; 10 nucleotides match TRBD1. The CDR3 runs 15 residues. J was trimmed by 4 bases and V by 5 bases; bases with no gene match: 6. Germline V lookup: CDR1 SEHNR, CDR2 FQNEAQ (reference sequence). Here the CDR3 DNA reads TGTGCCAGCAGCGAGGGACAGGGGATCGCAGATACGCAGTATTTT. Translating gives CASSEGQGIADTQYF.